A selection of T cell receptor beta chains follows, all from one sample in a study of blood T cells in healthy people across ages. TCRdb called the 5' RACE reads again in MiXCR, with one record for every CDR3 protein. Of fewer than 2 million distinct CDR3 sequences listed, 30% to 40% are singletons. Sample: blood. The receptors were gathered from a human donor in good health. Each CDR3 is given without its conserved first and last residue.

V gene	J gene	CDR3 protein
TRBV27	TRBJ1-5	ASSRYALGGGGQPQH
TRBV12-3/TRBV12-4	TRBJ2-4	ASSFSGQGLEQY
TRBV7-2	TRBJ2-5	ASSLKPGTGGKQETQY
TRBV11-3	TRBJ2-1	ASSRPEARYNEQF
TRBV2	TRBJ2-3	ASKVESDTQY
TRBV10-3	TRBJ1-2	AISQGDGYT
TRBV5-5	TRBJ1-2	ANSLGTGGYYGYT
TRBV7-2	TRBJ2-7	ASSPRLQSYEQY
TRBV20-1	TRBJ2-5	SARDGGGGPGETQY
TRBV5-4	TRBJ2-5	ATREWGQETQY
TRBV7-6	-	ASSTQQVHEQY
TRBV5-1	-	ASSWASGGNEQY
TRBV4-1	TRBJ1-2	ASSPRQGTAMSGYT
TRBV20-1	TRBJ1-2	SARGQGRAYGYT
TRBV20-1	TRBJ2-3	SVIRGGGTDTQY
TRBV6-2/TRBV6-3	TRBJ1-2	ASSYSGNPGPT
TRBV20-1	TRBJ2-7	SPLQGGTYEQY
TRBV28	-	ATEDTKETQY
TRBV6-5	TRBJ2-5	ASSYSRDGESLGPRQY
TRBV5-1	TRBJ2-5	ASSIERRETQY
TRBV12-3/TRBV12-4	TRBJ2-3	ASSFGLEVPTDAQY
TRBV6-2/TRBV6-3	TRBJ1-5	ASSYSIGDQNQPQH
TRBV2	TRBJ2-5	ASSGPPGTEETQY
TRBV9	TRBJ2-7	ASSVETGQGPYEQY